The rows below give T cell receptor beta chains drawn from one sample of a study of cytomegalovirus exposure and HLA in healthy donors. Method: immunoSEQ multiplex PCR; TCRdb's copy keeps in-frame clones and lacks some. In the table there are more than 110,000 clones, around 77% of which are singletons. Sequenced: PBMCs. All receptors come from a woman aged 45-65 years in good health and CMV-seronegative. CDR3s include the opening cysteine and the closing phenylalanine or tryptophan. A D gene is named only where the DNA matches it firmly. Clone size, where shown, is once, few, many, or a class for clones that have expanded.

>TRBJ2-3|TRBD2|TRBV10-3|NA
CAISESGLATGADTQYF
TGTGCCATCAGTGAGTCGGGACTAGCTACGGGGGCAGATACGCAGTATTTT
>TRBJ1-6|NA|TRBV5-4|NA
CASSLETGGSPLHF
TGTGCCAGCAGCTTGGAGACAGGCGGCTCACCCCTCCACTTT
>TRBJ2-1|TRBD2|TRBV18|few
CASSPERGPRYEQFF
TGTGCCAGCTCACCGGAGCGGGGGCCCCGCTATGAGCAGTTCTTC
>TRBJ2-7|TRBD2|TRBV7-8|NA
CASSPGGNYEQYF
TGTGCCAGCAGCCCGGGGGGGAACTACGAGCAGTACTTC
>TRBJ2-1|TRBD1|TRBV5-4|NA
CASSLGQGSYNEQFF
TGTGCCAGCAGCTTGGGACAGGGTTCCTACAATGAGCAGTTCTTC
>TRBJ2-1|TRBD1|TRBV27|NA
CASSFGTENNEQFF
TGTGCCAGCAGTTTTGGGACAGAGAACAATGAGCAGTTCTTC
>TRBJ1-1|NA|TRBV19|NA
CASRPQENTEAFF
TGTGCCAGTAGACCGCAGGAGAACACTGAAGCTTTCTTT
>TRBJ2-2|TRBD1|TRBV5-8|NA
CASSRGTGVTGELFF
TGTGCCAGCAGCAGAGGGACAGGGGTCACCGGGGAGCTGTTTTTT
>TRBJ2-1|TRBD2|TRBV4-2|once
CASSQDRSGGYNEQFF
TGTGCCAGCAGCCAAGATCGGAGCGGGGGCTACAATGAGCAGTTCTTC
>TRBJ1-1|NA|TRBV27|NA
CASSLRQGCEAFF
TGTGCCAGCAGTTTAAGGCAGGGATGTGAAGCTTTCTTT
>TRBJ2-7|NA|TRBV6-1|NA
CASSVIRGSYEQYF
TGTGCCAGCAGTGTAATTAGGGGTTCCTACGAGCAGTACTTC
>TRBJ2-7|TRBD1|TRBV2|NA
CASSQVGQGQVEQYF
TGTGCCAGCAGCCAGGTGGGACAGGGTCAGGTCGAGCAGTACTTC
>TRBJ2-7|TRBD1|TRBV13|NA
CASSFTDRAYEQYF
TGTGCCAGCAGCTTTACCGACAGGGCCTACGAGCAGTACTTC
>TRBJ2-7|TRBD1|TRBV7-2|NA
CASSFRRTGSGYEQYF
TGTGCCAGCAGCTTCCGGCGGACAGGGTCGGGATACGAGCAGTACTTC
>TRBJ2-7|NA|TRBV28|NA
CASSPRGAHEQYF
TGTGCCAGCAGCCCCCGGGGGGCCCACGAGCAGTACTTC
>TRBJ2-7|NA|TRBV6-5|NA
CASSRTASYEQYF
TGTGCCAGCAGTCGGACAGCCTCCTACGAGCAGTACTTC
>TRBJ2-5|NA|TRBV28|NA
CASTSWTGGRGYQETQYF
TGTGCCAGCACCTCCTGGACGGGGGGCCGTGGGTACCAAGAGACCCAGTACTTC
>TRBJ1-4|NA|TRBV5-4|NA
CASSLGQAFNEKLFF
TGTGCCAGCAGCTTGGGCCAGGCTTTTAATGAAAAACTGTTTTTT
>TRBJ2-3|NA|TRBV7-2|NA
CASSASGSDTQYF
TGTGCCAGCAGCGCAAGCGGGTCAGATACGCAGTATTTT
>TRBJ1-3|NA|TRBV2|few
CASSLISSGNTIYF
TGTGCCAGCAGCCTTATCAGCTCTGGAAACACCATATATTTT
>TRBJ1-3|NA|TRBV25-1|NA
CAISGEVPDTIYF
TGTGCCATTTCGGGAGAGGTCCCTGACACCATATATTTT
>TRBJ2-3|NA|TRBV5-1|NA
CASSLENMATDTQYF
TGCGCCAGCAGCTTGGAAAACATGGCAACAGATACGCAGTATTTT
>TRBJ2-5|TRBD2|TRBV9|NA
CASSGSGRPQETQYF
TGTGCCAGCAGCGGTAGCGGGCGTCCCCAAGAGACCCAGTACTTC
>TRBJ1-1|TRBD1|TRBV11-3|NA
CASSLDSRTGKAFF
TGTGCCAGCAGCTTAGATAGTCGGACAGGGAAAGCTTTCTTT
>TRBJ1-2|NA|TRBV6-5|NA
CASSYSGAGYGYTF
TGTGCCAGCAGTTACTCGGGCGCTGGCTATGGCTACACCTTC
>TRBJ2-1|NA|TRBV28|NA
CASRPDYSSYNEQFF
TGTGCCAGCAGGCCGGACTACAGCTCCTACAATGAGCAGTTCTTC
>TRBJ1-6|NA|TRBV6-5|NA
CASRTADSPLHF
TGTGCCAGCAGGACGGCGGATTCACCCCTCCACTTT
>TRBJ2-5|NA|TRBV19|NA
CASSPRQHLGEQYF
TGTGCCAGTAGTCCTCGACAGCACCTTGGAGAGCAGTACTTC
>TRBJ1-1|TRBD1|TRBV27|NA
CASSRDRGIAEAFF
TGTGCCAGCAGCCGGGACAGGGGGATAGCTGAAGCTTTCTTT
>TRBJ2-3|TRBD2|TRBV2|NA
CASSVQRGIGDTQYF
TGTGCCAGCAGTGTTCAGCGGGGGATCGGGGATACGCAGTATTTT
>TRBJ2-3|TRBD2|TRBV6-4|NA
CASSDSTWTSGALTDTQYF
TGTGCCAGCAGTGACTCGACATGGACTAGCGGGGCCTTGACCGATACGCAGTATTTT
>TRBJ2-1|TRBD1|TRBV5-6|once
CASSPDRGRGDEQFF
TGTGCCAGCAGCCCGGACAGGGGACGAGGCGATGAGCAGTTCTTC
>TRBJ1-1|NA|TRBV4-1|NA
CASSQGREGTEAFF
TGCGCCAGCAGCCAAGGAAGGGAGGGCACTGAAGCTTTCTTT
>TRBJ2-7|NA|TRBV7-9|NA
CASSSAYEQYF
TGTGCCAGCAGCTCCGCCTACGAGCAGTACTTC
>TRBJ2-2|NA|TRBV5-1|NA
CASSFRGGLSTANTGELFF
TGCGCCAGCAGCTTTAGGGGGGGCCTAAGTACTGCGAACACCGGGGAGCTGTTTTTT
>TRBJ2-2|TRBD1|TRBV11-1|NA
CASSPGTGTTGELFF
TGTGCCAGCAGCCCCGGGACAGGGACCACCGGGGAGCTGTTTTTT
>TRBJ1-2|NA|TRBV7-6|few
CASSPGQHYGYTF
TGTGCCAGCAGCCCGGGTCAGCACTATGGCTACACCTTC